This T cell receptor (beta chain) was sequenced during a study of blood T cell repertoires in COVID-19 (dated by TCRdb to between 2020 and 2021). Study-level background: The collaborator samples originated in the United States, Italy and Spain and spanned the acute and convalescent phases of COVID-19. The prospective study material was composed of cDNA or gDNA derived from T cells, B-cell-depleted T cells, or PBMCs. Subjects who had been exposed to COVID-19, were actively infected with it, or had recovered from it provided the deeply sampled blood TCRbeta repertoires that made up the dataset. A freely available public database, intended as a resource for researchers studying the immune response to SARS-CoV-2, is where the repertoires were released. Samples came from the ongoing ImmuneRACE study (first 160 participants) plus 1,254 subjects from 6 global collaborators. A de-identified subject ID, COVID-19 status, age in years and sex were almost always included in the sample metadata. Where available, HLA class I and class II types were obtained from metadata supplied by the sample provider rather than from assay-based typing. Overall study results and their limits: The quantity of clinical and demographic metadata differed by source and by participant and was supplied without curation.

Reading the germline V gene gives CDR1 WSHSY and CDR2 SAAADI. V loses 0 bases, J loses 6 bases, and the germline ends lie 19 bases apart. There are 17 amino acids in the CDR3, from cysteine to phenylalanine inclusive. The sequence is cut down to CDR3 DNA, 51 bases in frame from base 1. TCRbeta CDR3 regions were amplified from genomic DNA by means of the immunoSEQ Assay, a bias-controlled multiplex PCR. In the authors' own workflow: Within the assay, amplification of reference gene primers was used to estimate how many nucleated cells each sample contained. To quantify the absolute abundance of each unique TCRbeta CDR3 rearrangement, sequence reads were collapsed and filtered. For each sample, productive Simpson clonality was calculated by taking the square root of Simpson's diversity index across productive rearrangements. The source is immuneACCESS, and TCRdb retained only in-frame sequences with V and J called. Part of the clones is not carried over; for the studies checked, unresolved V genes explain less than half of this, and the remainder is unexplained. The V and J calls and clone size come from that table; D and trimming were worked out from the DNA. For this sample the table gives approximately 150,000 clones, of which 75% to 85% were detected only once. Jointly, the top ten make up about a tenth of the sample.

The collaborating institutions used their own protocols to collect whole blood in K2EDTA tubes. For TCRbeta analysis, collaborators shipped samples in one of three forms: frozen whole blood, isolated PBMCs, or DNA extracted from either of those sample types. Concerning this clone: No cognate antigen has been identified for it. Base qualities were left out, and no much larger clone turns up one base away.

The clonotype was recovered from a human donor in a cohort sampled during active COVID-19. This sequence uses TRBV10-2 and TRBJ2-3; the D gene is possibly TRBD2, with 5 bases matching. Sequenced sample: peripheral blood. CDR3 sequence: CASSESRSGRETDTQYF. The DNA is TGCGCCAGCAGTGAGTCTCGGTCGGGAAGAGAAACGGATACGCAGTATTTT.